These 11 T cell receptor beta chains came from one sample sequenced in a study of control samples from healthy donors and cancer patients. The repertoire was sequenced with immunoSEQ multiplex PCR; TCRdb's copy has only in-frame clones and lacks some. The sample yields 95,000 to 100,000 clones, about 89% seen once. Sequencing used blood. The receptor source for this set is a man aged 25-45 years in good health.

The V gene is TRBV30, the J gene TRBJ2-1; possibly TRBD2 for D (6 bases). The CDR3 has 15 amino acids. CDR1 GTSNPN and CDR2 SVGIG come from the germline V gene (reference sequence). V lost 0 bases and J 14 bases, leaving 23 bases between the germline ends. CDR3 coding DNA: TGTGCCTGGAGTGTCCCAACCACCGGGAGTAGCTCCGAGTTCTTC. Amino acid sequence: CAWSVPTTGSSSEFF.

Only one count was recorded for this clone. The V and J genes are TRBV7-8 and TRBJ1-6, with D unclear. The CDR3 sequence is 14 residues long. V dropped 5 bases and J dropped 6 bases, with 11 bases sitting between them. Germline V lookup: CDR1 SGHVS, CDR2 FQNEAQ. The CDR3 region has the DNA TGTGCCAGCAGCGACCACGCACCTAATTCACCCCTCCACTTT. Its translation is CASSDHAPNSPLHF.

This rearrangement joins TRBV18 to TRBJ1-1, with TRBD1 as a possible D gene (5 bases). CDR1 is KGHSH and CDR2 is LQKENI in the germline V gene. Deletions cut 3 bases from V and 1 base from J, with 9 bases between. The CDR3 extends over 14 amino acids. CDR3 in amino acids: CASSPPGGNTEAFF. The CDR3 DNA is TGTGCCAGCTCACCCCCGGGGGGGAACACTGAAGCTTTCTTT. The complete variable domain, with remaining parts taken from reference TRBV18 and TRBJ1-1, reads NAGVMQNPRHLVRRRGQEARLRCSPMKGHSHVYWYRQLPEEGLKFMVYLQKENIIDESGMPKERFSAEFPKEGPSILRIQQVVRGDSAAYFCASSPPGGNTEAFFGQGTRLTVV.

The genes are TRBV3-1 (or the pseudogene TRBV3-2) and TRBJ2-1, with D maybe TRBD2 (6 bases). The CDR3 is 15 amino acids. Germline V gives CDR1 LGHDT, CDR2 YNNKEL (reference sequence). Trimming took 0 bases from V and 8 from J, leaving 14 bases between them. CDR3 DNA: TGTGCCAGCAGCCAAGATGACGGGGGAAGGGATGAGCAGTTCTTC. Protein: CASSQDDGGRDEQFF.

V is TRBV30 and J is TRBJ1-5, with no clear D. Germline loops: CDR1 GTSNPN, CDR2 SVGIG (reference sequence). Trimming left V 1 base short and J 0 bases short, with 4 bases between. This CDR3 has 13 amino acids. CDR3 bases: TGTGCCTGGAGTGACAGTAGCAATCAGCCCCAGCATTTT. Amino acid sequence: CAWSDSSNQPQHF.

The chain employs TRBV6-5 and TRBJ2-6; D ambiguous. The germline V gene encodes CDR1 MNHEY and CDR2 SVGAGI. Trimming took off 4 bases at V and 0 bases at J, with 7 bases between the two ends. CDR3 length: 15 amino acids. In DNA form, the CDR3 reads TGTGCCAGCAGTTGGGGATTCTCTGGGGCCAACGTCCTGACTTTC. Translated: CASSWGFSGANVLTF.

This clone was detected only a few times. This chain uses TRBV6-5 with TRBJ2-3, with a tentative D call TRBD1 (5 bases). Trimming took 7 bases from V and 4 from J, leaving 9 bases between them. Looked up from germline, CDR1 is MNHEY and CDR2 is SVGAGI. This CDR3 has 12 amino acids. For the CDR3, the DNA is TGTGCCAGCATCCTACAGGCAGATACGCAGTATTTT. Translated: CASILQADTQYF.

The chain joins TRBV7-3 to TRBJ2-3; D may correspond to TRBD1 or TRBD2 (5 bases each). Trimming took off 2 bases at V and 2 bases at J, with 5 bases between the two ends. CDR1 and CDR2 (germline): SGHTA, FQGTGA. This CDR3 has 13 amino acids. CDR3 amino acids: CASSLGTTDTQYF. In DNA form, the CDR3 reads TGTGCCAGCAGCTTAGGGACCACAGATACGCAGTATTTT.

The chain combines TRBV9 with TRBJ2-3; TRBD2 is a possible D gene (6 bases). Germline V CDR1 and CDR2: SGDLS, YYNGEE. Trimming cost V 3 bases and J 0 bases, with 11 bases left between them. The CDR3 totals 15 residues. The chain's CDR3 is CASSERGYSTDTQYF. Written as DNA, the CDR3 is TGTGCCAGCAGCGAACGGGGGTATAGCACAGATACGCAGTATTTT.

V usage is TRBV7-3 and J usage is TRBJ1-1, with unresolved D. Deletions cut 5 bases from V and 1 base from J, with 11 bases between. CDR3 size: 14 residues. Germline CDR1 is SGHTA and CDR2 is FQGTGA. As DNA, the CDR3 is TGTGCCAGCAGCCCTAACCCAGGGAACACTGAAGCTTTCTTT. Translating it yields CASSPNPGNTEAFF.

The chain carries TRBV28 and TRBJ2-7; a weak D match, TRBD1 (6 bases). The CDR3 has 16 amino acids. Trimming took off 1 base at V and 1 base at J, with 14 bases between the two ends. Germline values: CDR1 MDHEN, CDR2 SYDVKM. CDR3 in amino acids: CASSLFAQGESYEQYF. CDR3 bases: TGTGCCAGCAGTTTATTTGCACAGGGTGAGTCCTACGAGCAGTACTTC.